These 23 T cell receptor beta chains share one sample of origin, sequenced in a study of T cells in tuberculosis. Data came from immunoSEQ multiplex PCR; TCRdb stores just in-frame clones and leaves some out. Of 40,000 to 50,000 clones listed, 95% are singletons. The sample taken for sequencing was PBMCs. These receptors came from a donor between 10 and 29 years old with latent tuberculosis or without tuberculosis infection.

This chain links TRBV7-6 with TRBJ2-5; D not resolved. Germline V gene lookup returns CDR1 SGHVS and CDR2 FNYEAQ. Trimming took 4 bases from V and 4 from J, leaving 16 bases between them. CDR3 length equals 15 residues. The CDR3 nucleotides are TGTGCCAGCAGCTCGGCCCTTGGTGGGCTAGAGACCCAGTACTTC. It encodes CASSSALGGLETQYF.

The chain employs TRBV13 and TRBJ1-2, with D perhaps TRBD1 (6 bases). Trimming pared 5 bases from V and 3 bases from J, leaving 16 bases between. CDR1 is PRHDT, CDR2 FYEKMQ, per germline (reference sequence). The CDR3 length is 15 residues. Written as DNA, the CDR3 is TGTGCCAGCAGCCCGGGGGGGCCAATGGACTATGGCTACACCTTC. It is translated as CASSPGGPMDYGYTF.

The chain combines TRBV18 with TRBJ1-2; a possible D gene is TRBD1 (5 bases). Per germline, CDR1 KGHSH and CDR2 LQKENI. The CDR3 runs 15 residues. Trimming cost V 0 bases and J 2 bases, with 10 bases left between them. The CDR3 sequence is CASSPPGGLNYGYTF. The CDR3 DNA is TGTGCCAGCTCACCACCGGGGGGATTGAACTATGGCTACACCTTC. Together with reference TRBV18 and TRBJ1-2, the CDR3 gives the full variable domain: NAGVMQNPRHLVRRRGQEARLRCSPMKGHSHVYWYRQLPEEGLKFMVYLQKENIIDESGMPKERFSAEFPKEGPSILRIQQVVRGDSAAYFCASSPPGGLNYGYTFGSGTRLTVV.

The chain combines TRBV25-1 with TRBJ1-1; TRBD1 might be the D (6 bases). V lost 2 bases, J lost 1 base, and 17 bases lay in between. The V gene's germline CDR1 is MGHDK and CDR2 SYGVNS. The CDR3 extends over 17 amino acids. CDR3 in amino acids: CASSEGLQGLENTEAFF. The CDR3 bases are TGTGCCAGCAGTGAAGGGCTGCAGGGGCTCGAGAACACTGAAGCTTTCTTT.

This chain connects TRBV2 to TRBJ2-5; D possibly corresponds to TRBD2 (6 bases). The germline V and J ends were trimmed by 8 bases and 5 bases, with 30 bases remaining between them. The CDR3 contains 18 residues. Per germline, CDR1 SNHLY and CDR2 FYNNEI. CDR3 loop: CASASSRFRRDLRETQYF. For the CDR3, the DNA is TGTGCCAGCGCATCGTCGAGATTTCGGAGGGATCTGCGGGAGACCCAGTACTTC. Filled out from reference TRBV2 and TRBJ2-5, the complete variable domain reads EPEVTQTPSHQVTQMGQEVILRCVPISNHLYFYWYRQILGQKVEFLVSFYNNEISEKSEIFDDQFSVERPDGSNFTLKIRSTKLEDSAMYFCASASSRFRRDLRETQYFGPGTRLLVL.

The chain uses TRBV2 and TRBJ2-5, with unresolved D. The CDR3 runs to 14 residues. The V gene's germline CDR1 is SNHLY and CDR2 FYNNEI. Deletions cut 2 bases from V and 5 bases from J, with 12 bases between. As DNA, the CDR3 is TGTGCCAGCAGTGAACCCCGCGAGGAGGAGACCCAGTACTTC. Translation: CASSEPREEETQYF.

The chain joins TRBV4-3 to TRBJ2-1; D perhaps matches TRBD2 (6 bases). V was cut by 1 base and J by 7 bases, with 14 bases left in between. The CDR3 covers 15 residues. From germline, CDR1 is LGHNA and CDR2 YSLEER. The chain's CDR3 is CASSQGPGLLNEQFF. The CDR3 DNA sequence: TGCGCCAGCAGCCAAGGTCCGGGACTGCTAAATGAGCAGTTCTTC.

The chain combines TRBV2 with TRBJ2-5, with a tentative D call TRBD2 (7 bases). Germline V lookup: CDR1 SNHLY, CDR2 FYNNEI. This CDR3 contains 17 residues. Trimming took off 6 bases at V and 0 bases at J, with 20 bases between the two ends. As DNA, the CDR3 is TGTGCCAGCAGAGAGGACGGGGGCGGGGGATACCAAGAGACCCAGTACTTC. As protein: CASREDGGGGYQETQYF.

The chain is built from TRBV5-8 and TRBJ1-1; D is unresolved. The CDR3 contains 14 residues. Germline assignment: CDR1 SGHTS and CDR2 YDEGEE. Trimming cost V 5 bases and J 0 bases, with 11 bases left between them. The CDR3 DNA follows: TGTGCCAGCAGTTCCGGACTTTTGAACACTGAAGCTTTCTTT. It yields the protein CASSSGLLNTEAFF.

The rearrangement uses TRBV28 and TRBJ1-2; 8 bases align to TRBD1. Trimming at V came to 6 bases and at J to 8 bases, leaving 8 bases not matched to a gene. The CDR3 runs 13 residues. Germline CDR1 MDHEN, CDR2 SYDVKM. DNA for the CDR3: TGTGCCAGCAGCAGGACAGGGCCTCGCGGCTACACCTTC. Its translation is CASSRTGPRGYTF.

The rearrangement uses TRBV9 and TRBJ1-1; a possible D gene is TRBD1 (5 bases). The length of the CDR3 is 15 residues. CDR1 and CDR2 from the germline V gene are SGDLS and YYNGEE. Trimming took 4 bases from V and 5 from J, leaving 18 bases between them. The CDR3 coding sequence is TGTGCCAGCAGCCCCCCCAGGGAAAGAGGTACTGAAGCTTTCTTT. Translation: CASSPPRERGTEAFF.

This CDR3 reads CASYTGVGNSPLHF. In DNA, the CDR3 is TGTGCCAGTTATACAGGGGTTGGTAATTCACCCCTCCACTTT. The V call is TRBV27, the J call TRBJ1-6; 7 bases fit TRBD1. Germline V gives CDR1 MNHEY, CDR2 SMNVEV (reference sequence). V lost 9 bases to trimming and J lost 6 bases; unmatched junction nucleotides: 8. This CDR3 has 14 amino acids.

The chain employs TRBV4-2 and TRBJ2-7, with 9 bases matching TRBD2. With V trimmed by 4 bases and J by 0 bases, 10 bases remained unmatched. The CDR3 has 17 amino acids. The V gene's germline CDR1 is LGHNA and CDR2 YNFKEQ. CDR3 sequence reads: CASSPSTAGGTSYEQYF. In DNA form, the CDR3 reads TGTGCCAGCAGCCCCTCCACAGCGGGGGGTACCTCCTACGAGCAGTACTTC.

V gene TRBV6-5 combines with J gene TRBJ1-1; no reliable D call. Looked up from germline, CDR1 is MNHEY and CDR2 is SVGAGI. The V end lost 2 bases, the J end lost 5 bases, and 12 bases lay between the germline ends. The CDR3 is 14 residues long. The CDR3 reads CASSYAGDGTEAFF. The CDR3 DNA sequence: TGTGCCAGCAGTTACGCCGGGGATGGAACTGAAGCTTTCTTT.

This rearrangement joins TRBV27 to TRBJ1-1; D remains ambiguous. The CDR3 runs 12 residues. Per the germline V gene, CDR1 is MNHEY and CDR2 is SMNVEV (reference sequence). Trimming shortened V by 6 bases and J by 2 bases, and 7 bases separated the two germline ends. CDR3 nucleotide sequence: TGTGCCAGCAGGCGAAAAAACACTGAAGCTTTCTTT. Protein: CASRRKNTEAFF.

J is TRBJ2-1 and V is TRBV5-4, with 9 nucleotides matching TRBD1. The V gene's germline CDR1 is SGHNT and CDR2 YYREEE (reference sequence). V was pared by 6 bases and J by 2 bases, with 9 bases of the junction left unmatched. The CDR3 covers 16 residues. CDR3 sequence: CASNTDGQGPYNEQFF. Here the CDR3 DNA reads TGTGCCAGCAACACAGACGGACAGGGGCCCTACAATGAGCAGTTCTTC.

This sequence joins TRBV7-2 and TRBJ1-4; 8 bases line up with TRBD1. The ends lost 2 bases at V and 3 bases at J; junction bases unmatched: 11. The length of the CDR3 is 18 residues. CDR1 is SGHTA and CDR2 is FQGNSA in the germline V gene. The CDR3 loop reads CASSLFFGGQAANEKLFF. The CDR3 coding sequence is TGTGCCAGCAGCTTATTTTTCGGGGGACAGGCAGCTAATGAAAAACTGTTTTTT.

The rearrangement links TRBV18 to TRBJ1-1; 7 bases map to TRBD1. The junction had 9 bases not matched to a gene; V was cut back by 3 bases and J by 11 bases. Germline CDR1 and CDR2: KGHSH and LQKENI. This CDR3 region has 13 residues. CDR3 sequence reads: CASSPPGQSEAFF. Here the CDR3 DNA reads TGTGCCAGCTCACCCCCGGGACAGTCGGAGGCTTTCTTT.

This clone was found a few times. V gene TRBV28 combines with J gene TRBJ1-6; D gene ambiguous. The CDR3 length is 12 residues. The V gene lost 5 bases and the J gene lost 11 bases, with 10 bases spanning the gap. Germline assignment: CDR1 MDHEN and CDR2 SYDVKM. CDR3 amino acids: CASSTPTAPLHF. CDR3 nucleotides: TGTGCCAGCAGTACCCCCACGGCACCCCTCCACTTT. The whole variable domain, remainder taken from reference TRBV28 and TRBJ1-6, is DVKVTQSSRYLVKRTGEKVFLECVQDMDHENMFWYRQDPGLGLRLIYFSYDVKMKEKGDIPEGYSVSREKKERFSLILESASTNQTSMYLCASSTPTAPLHFGNGTRLTVT.

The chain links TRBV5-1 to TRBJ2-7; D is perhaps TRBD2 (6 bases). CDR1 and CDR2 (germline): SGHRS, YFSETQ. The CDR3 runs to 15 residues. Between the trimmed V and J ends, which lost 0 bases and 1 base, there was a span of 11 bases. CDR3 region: CASSLGREDSYEQYF. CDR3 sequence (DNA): TGCGCCAGCAGCTTGGGCAGGGAGGATTCCTACGAGCAGTACTTC. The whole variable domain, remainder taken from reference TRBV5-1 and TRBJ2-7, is KAGVTQTPRYLIKTRGQQVTLSCSPISGHRSVSWYQQTPGQGLQFLFEYFSETQRNKGNFPGRFSGRQFSNSRSEMNVSTLELGDSALYLCASSLGREDSYEQYFGPGTRLTVT.

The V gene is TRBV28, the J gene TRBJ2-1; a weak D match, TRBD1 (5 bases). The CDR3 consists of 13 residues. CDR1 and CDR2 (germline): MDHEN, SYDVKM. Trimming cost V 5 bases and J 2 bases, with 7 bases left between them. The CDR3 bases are TGTGCCAGCAGTATGGGGCCCTACAATGAGCAGTTCTTC. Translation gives CASSMGPYNEQFF.

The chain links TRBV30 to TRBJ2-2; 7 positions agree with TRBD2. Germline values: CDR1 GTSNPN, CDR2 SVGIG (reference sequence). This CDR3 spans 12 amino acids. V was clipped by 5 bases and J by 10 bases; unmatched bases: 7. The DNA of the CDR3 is TGTGCCTGGGATCGGGAGGTGAAGGAGCTGTTTTTT. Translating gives CAWDREVKELFF.

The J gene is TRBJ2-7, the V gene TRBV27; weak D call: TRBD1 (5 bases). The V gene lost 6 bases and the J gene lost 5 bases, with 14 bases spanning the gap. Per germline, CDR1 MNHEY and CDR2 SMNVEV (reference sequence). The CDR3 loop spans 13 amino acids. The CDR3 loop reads CASRTYRSHEQYF. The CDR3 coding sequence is TGTGCCAGCAGGACTTACAGGTCCCACGAGCAGTACTTC.